The rows below give T cell receptor beta chains drawn from one sample of a study of cytomegalovirus exposure and HLA in healthy donors. Profiled with immunoSEQ multiplex PCR; TCRdb holds only in-frame clones, not every one. The profile shows around 62,000 clones, approximately 75% of them singletons. Sequenced input: PBMCs. The receptors come from a man in his sixties in good health and CMV-seropositive. The CDR3 runs from the conserved cysteine through the conserved F or W. Each record gives: clone size, D gene, V gene, J gene, CDR3 protein, CDR3 DNA. A D gene is named only where the DNA matches it firmly. The size of a clone is reported for some rows only, either as once, few or many, or as a class for expanded clones.

few,.,TRBV4-1,TRBJ2-6,CASSQQAGGLGSGANVLTF,TGCGCCAGCAGCCAGCAGGCAGGCGGACTGGGGTCTGGGGCCAACGTCCTGACTTTC
few,TRBD1,TRBV11-3,TRBJ2-5,CASSLDYGQGESQETQYF,TGTGCCAGCAGCTTAGATTATGGACAGGGGGAATCCCAAGAGACCCAGTACTTC
.,TRBD2,TRBV5-8,TRBJ2-1,CASCPTGLARDEQFF,TGTGCCAGCTGCCCAACGGGACTAGCGAGAGATGAGCAGTTCTTC
.,.,TRBV10-3,TRBJ2-1,CAITVGPGGNNEQFF,TGTGCCATCACCGTAGGTCCAGGGGGGAACAATGAGCAGTTCTTC
.,TRBD1,TRBV4-1,TRBJ1-4,CASSRLGQPNEKLFF,TGCGCCAGCAGCCGGCTGGGACAGCCCAATGAAAAACTGTTTTTT
.,.,TRBV7-2,TRBJ1-4,CASSLDRGAREKLFF,TGTGCCAGCAGCTTAGATCGTGGGGCCAGGGAAAAACTGTTTTTT
few,TRBD1,TRBV27,TRBJ1-1,CASNRQGPNTEAFF,TGTGCCAGCAACCGACAGGGACCGAACACTGAAGCTTTCTTT
.,TRBD2,TRBV6-1,TRBJ2-4,CASSELAGGPSKNIQYF,TGTGCCAGCAGTGAGTTAGCGGGAGGGCCTTCCAAAAACATTCAGTACTTC
.,TRBD1,TRBV10-2,TRBJ2-7,CASCPWTGTYEQYF,TGCGCCAGCTGTCCGTGGACAGGCACCTACGAGCAGTACTTC
.,TRBD2,TRBV4-1,TRBJ2-5,CASSQAGLAGGRETQYF,TGCGCCAGCAGCCAAGCGGGACTAGCGGGGGGTAGGGAGACCCAGTACTTC
.,TRBD1,TRBV13,TRBJ1-4,CASSLGYRGGEKLFF,TGTGCCAGCAGCTTAGGATACAGGGGGGGTGAAAAACTGTTTTTT
.,.,TRBV5-1,TRBJ1-2,CASRAGSNYGYTF,TGCGCCAGCAGGGCAGGGTCTAACTATGGCTACACCTTC
.,.,TRBV27,TRBJ1-5,CASSLGRDQPQHF,TGTGCCAGCAGTTTAGGCAGGGATCAGCCCCAGCATTTT
.,.,TRBV7-7,TRBJ2-1,CASSFSSYNEQFF,TGTGCTAGCAGCTTTAGTTCCTACAATGAGCAGTTCTTC
.,.,TRBV4-1,TRBJ1-5,CASSPLPGDSNQPQHF,TGCGCCAGCAGCCCACTCCCAGGGGATAGCAATCAGCCCCAGCATTTT
few,.,TRBV6-5,TRBJ1-1,CASREGQNTEAFF,TGTGCCAGCAGAGAGGGACAGAACACTGAAGCTTTCTTT
.,TRBD2,TRBV2,TRBJ2-7,CASRRGGIAPEQYF,TGTGCCAGCCGGCGGGGGGGAATAGCTCCCGAGCAGTACTTC
few,.,TRBV6-6,TRBJ2-5,CASSYEPEETQYF,TGTGCCAGCAGTTACGAACCAGAAGAGACCCAGTACTTC
.,.,TRBV19,TRBJ1-1,CASSMSQGRGVTEAFF,TGTGCCAGTAGTATGTCCCAGGGGCGGGGGGTTACTGAAGCTTTCTTT
.,TRBD1,TRBV5-1,TRBJ2-7,CASSLGGQGVEQYF,TGCGCCAGCAGCTTGGGGGGACAGGGGGTCGAGCAGTACTTC
.,TRBD2,TRBV5-1,TRBJ2-3,CASSFPLSGSEVTDTQYF,TGCGCCAGCAGCTTCCCTCTTAGCGGGAGCGAGGTCACAGATACGCAGTATTTT
.,.,TRBV2,TRBJ2-7,CASSGREIEQYF,TGTGCCAGCAGTGGCCGGGAGATCGAGCAGTACTTC
few,.,TRBV5-6,TRBJ1-4,CASSLGVVGAEKLFF,TGTGCCAGCAGCTTGGGAGTTGTAGGGGCTGAAAAACTGTTTTTT
.,.,TRBV6-6,TRBJ2-7,CASSLTGYEQYF,TGTGCCAGCAGCCTGACAGGATACGAGCAGTACTTC